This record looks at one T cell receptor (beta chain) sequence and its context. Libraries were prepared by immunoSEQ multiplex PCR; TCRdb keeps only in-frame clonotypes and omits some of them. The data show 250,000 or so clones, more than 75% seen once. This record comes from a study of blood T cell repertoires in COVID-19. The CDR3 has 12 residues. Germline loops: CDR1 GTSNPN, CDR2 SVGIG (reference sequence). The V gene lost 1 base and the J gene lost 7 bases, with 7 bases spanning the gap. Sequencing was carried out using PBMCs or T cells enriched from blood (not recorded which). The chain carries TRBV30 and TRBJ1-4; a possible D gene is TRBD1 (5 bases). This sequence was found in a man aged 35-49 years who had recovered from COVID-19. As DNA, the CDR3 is TGTGCCTGGAGTGGAAGGGGTGAAAAACTGTTTTTT. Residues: CAWSGRGEKLFF.